This is a list of T cell receptor beta chains from one sample in a study of OX40 agonist ivuxolimab in advanced cancers. Sequenced by immunoSEQ multiplex PCR; TCRdb stores in-frame clones only, minus some. Altogether 6,500 to 9,000 clones are present, 55% to 85% being singletons, with the ten largest covering approximately 48%. The specimen was CD4+ or CD8+ T cells sorted from blood, collected in a trial of the OX40 agonist ivuxolimab. Receptors originate from an adult with an advanced solid tumor such as melanoma, head and neck, liver or kidney cancer. CDR3s include the opening cysteine and the closing phenylalanine or tryptophan. D genes are given only for firm matches. Part of the rows lack a size; the others show once, few, many or a class for expanded clones.

size	D	J	V	CDR3	DNA
.	.	TRBJ1-5	TRBV6-1	CASSEDVGFNQPQHF	TGTGCCAGCAGTGAAGATGTAGGGTTCAATCAGCCCCAGCATTTT
.	.	TRBJ2-1	TRBV7-6	CASSLSGEGRQFF	TGTGCCAGCAGCTTAAGTGGAGAGGGAAGGCAGTTCTTC
.	TRBD2	TRBJ2-7	TRBV27	CASMSGGSYEQYF	TGTGCCAGCATGAGCGGGGGGTCCTACGAGCAGTACTTC
.	.	TRBJ1-5	TRBV5-6	CASSPGPKSNQPQHF	TGTGCCAGCAGCCCGGGGCCGAAGAGCAATCAGCCCCAGCATTTT
.	TRBD1	TRBJ2-7	TRBV4-3	CASSPQGSYEQYF	TGCGCCAGCAGCCCACAGGGGTCCTACGAGCAGTACTTC
.	.	TRBJ2-7	TRBV20-1	CSARPTHQYF	TGCAGTGCTAGACCCACCCACCAGTACTTC
.	.	TRBJ2-5	TRBV7-9	CASSLRRGGQETQYF	TGTGCCAGCAGCTTAAGGCGGGGCGGACAAGAGACCCAGTACTTC
.	TRBD2	TRBJ2-1	TRBV10-2	CASSEHGLAGRYEQFF	TGCGCCAGCAGTGAGCATGGACTAGCGGGGAGGTATGAGCAGTTCTTC
.	.	TRBJ1-3	TRBV2	CASRGGPGNTIYF	TGTGCCAGCAGAGGGGGACCTGGAAACACCATATATTTT
.	TRBD1	TRBJ1-1	TRBV11-2	CASSPTGAETFF	TGTGCCAGCAGCCCGACAGGGGCAGAGACTTTCTTT
.	.	TRBJ2-6	TRBV11-2	CASSPPDGANVLTF	TGTGCCAGCAGCCCACCTGACGGGGCCAACGTCCTGACTTTC
once	TRBD1	TRBJ1-1	TRBV4-1	CASSQEGGPNTEAFF	TGCGCCAGCAGCCAAGAAGGGGGCCCGAACACTGAAGCTTTCTTT
.	.	TRBJ2-7	TRBV7-2	CASSLGGSPRDEQYF	TGTGCCAGCAGCTTAGGAGGAAGCCCTAGGGACGAGCAGTACTTC
few	.	TRBJ2-1	TRBV11-3	CASSLGGKGNEQFF	TGTGCCAGCAGCTTAGGGGGGAAGGGCAATGAGCAGTTCTTC
few	.	TRBJ1-1	TRBV4-3	CASSQDTQAAGAEAFF	TGCGCCAGCAGCCAAGATACTCAGGCCGCGGGGGCTGAAGCTTTCTTT
.	.	TRBJ2-7	TRBV6-5	CASSYWRGDEQYF	TGTGCCAGCAGTTACTGGCGGGGAGACGAGCAGTACTTC
.	.	TRBJ1-5	TRBV10-2	CASSESQGIGNQPQHF	TGCGCCAGCAGTGAGTCCCAGGGTATTGGGAATCAGCCCCAGCATTTT
.	.	TRBJ2-6	TRBV5-1	CASSYRTAGANVLTF	TGCGCCAGCAGCTACAGGACAGCAGGGGCCAACGTCCTGACTTTC
.	TRBD2	TRBJ2-3	TRBV4-1	CASSSGWLAGTDTQYF	TGCGCCAGCAGCAGCGGCTGGCTAGCGGGAACAGATACGCAGTATTTT
.	.	TRBJ2-1	TRBV9	CASSVGGSLYNEQFF	TGTGCCAGCAGCGTAGGGGGCAGCCTATACAATGAGCAGTTCTTC
.	TRBD1	TRBJ2-7	TRBV10-3	CAISGLGDSSYEQYF	TGTGCCATCAGTGGGCTGGGGGACAGCTCCTACGAGCAGTACTTC
.	.	TRBJ2-7	TRBV6-1	CASSEGDSSHEQYF	TGTGCCAGCAGTGAAGGCGACAGTAGCCACGAGCAGTACTTC
.	TRBD2	TRBJ2-3	TRBV9	CASSVVGGSGGLADTQYF	TGTGCCAGCAGCGTAGTGGGAGGTAGCGGGGGATTGGCAGATACGCAGTATTTT
.	TRBD1	TRBJ2-7	TRBV6-5	CASSYTGDEQYF	TGTGCCAGCAGTTATACAGGGGACGAGCAGTACTTC
.	TRBD2	TRBJ2-7	TRBV5-1	CASSPSGTSGGSSYEQYF	TGCGCCAGCAGCCCGTCCGGGACTAGCGGGGGGTCCTCCTACGAGCAGTACTTC
few	TRBD1	TRBJ2-7	TRBV6-1	CASSERGTGSVEQYF	TGTGCCAGCAGTGAACGGGGGACAGGGTCCGTCGAGCAGTACTTC
many	TRBD2	TRBJ2-5	TRBV11-1	CASSSPGSGDQETQYF	TGTGCCAGCAGCTCGCCGGGTAGCGGGGACCAAGAGACCCAGTACTTC
.	.	TRBJ2-7	TRBV6-4	CASSDGRSGSEQYF	TGTGCCAGCAGTGACGGAAGATCGGGATCCGAGCAGTACTTC
.	.	TRBJ1-1	TRBV27	CASSPTGMNTEAFF	TGTGCCAGCAGCCCCACAGGTATGAACACTGAAGCTTTCTTT
.	TRBD1	TRBJ1-3	TRBV6-4	CASSDNDPIRGRVGNTIYF	TGTGCCAGCAGTGATAACGACCCCATCAGGGGGCGGGTAGGAAACACCATATATTTT
.	.	TRBJ1-2	TRBV27	CASSLVPGSRNYGYTF	TGTGCCAGCAGTTTAGTGCCGGGCAGTAGGAACTATGGCTACACCTTC
.	.	TRBJ2-7	TRBV27	CASSLSRTYEQYF	TGTGCCAGCAGTTTAAGCAGGACCTACGAGCAGTACTTC
few	TRBD1	TRBJ2-4	TRBV6-1	CASSSRTGAKNIQYF	TGTGCCAGCAGTTCCCGGACAGGAGCCAAAAACATTCAGTACTTC
.	.	TRBJ2-7	TRBV2	CASSRNIQNNYEQYF	TGTGCCAGCAGTCGTAACATCCAGAATAACTACGAGCAGTACTTC
.	TRBD2	TRBJ2-3	TRBV11-3	CASSARLAGGRADTQYF	TGTGCCAGCAGCGCACGACTAGCGGGGGGGCGGGCAGATACGCAGTATTTT
.	TRBD1	TRBJ2-1	TRBV7-3	CASSYGQAYNEQFF	TGTGCCAGCAGCTACGGACAGGCTTACAATGAGCAGTTCTTC
.	TRBD1	TRBJ1-2	TRBV7-6	CASSLYKTGDYGYTF	TGTGCCAGCAGCTTATATAAAACAGGGGACTATGGCTACACCTTC
.	TRBD2	TRBJ2-1	TRBV6-5	CASSTQGLAGNEQFF	TGTGCCAGCAGTACTCAGGGACTAGCGGGAAATGAGCAGTTCTTC
.	.	TRBJ2-7	TRBV5-4	CASSPLGWGRKYEQYF	TGTGCCAGCAGCCCGTTGGGGTGGGGGCGCAAATACGAGCAGTACTTC
.	.	TRBJ2-7	TRBV16	CASSDLADGTYEQYF	TGTGCCAGCAGTGACCTGGCGGACGGTACCTACGAGCAGTACTTC
once	TRBD1	TRBJ2-7	TRBV9	CASSETGVEQYF	TGTGCCAGCAGCGAGACAGGGGTCGAGCAGTACTTC
.	.	TRBJ1-1	TRBV7-9	CASSLRQGKENTEAFF	TGTGCCAGCAGCTTAAGGCAGGGCAAGGAGAACACTGAAGCTTTCTTT
.	.	TRBJ2-5	TRBV4-3	CASSLLSGAQETQYF	TGCGCCAGCAGCCTTCTCTCGGGGGCTCAAGAGACCCAGTACTTC
.	.	TRBJ2-7	TRBV27	CASWNRGAAYEQYF	TGTGCCAGCTGGAATCGGGGGGCTGCCTACGAGCAGTACTTC
.	.	TRBJ1-2	TRBV27	CASSFGQTVFDGYTF	TGTGCCAGCAGTTTCGGCCAAACAGTGTTTGATGGCTACACCTTC